The rows below give T cell receptor beta chains drawn from one sample of a study of long-term antiretroviral therapy in people with HIV. TCRdb's table, derived via immunoSEQ multiplex PCR, lists solely in-frame clones and lacks some. The sample carries 42,000 or so clones, 75% to 90% recorded once. The material was unsorted PBMCs, obtained 3.1 years after starting antiretroviral therapy. The receptors originated from a woman in her fifties or sixties with HIV. The CDR3 runs from the conserved cysteine through the conserved F or W. The D gene is left open where the match is weak. The size field is filled for only some rows; it gives once, few, many or a size class.

abundance	v_gene	d_gene	len	j_gene	CDR3aa	CDR3nt
-	TRBV2	-	12	TRBJ1-2	CASTTEGDGYTF	TGTGCCAGCACCACAGAGGGCGATGGCTACACCTTC
-	TRBV11-1	-	16	TRBJ1-4	CASSPPGAVRPEKLFF	TGTGCCAGCAGCCCCCCCGGGGCGGTCAGGCCCGAAAAACTGTTTTTT
-	TRBV5-4	TRBD1	15	TRBJ2-7	CASSAGQAAPYEQYF	TGTGCCAGCAGCGCGGGACAGGCAGCCCCCTACGAGCAGTACTTC
few	TRBV27	-	14	TRBJ1-2	CASTSSPLNYGYTF	TGTGCCAGCACCTCCTCCCCCCTTAACTATGGCTACACCTTC
-	TRBV7-2	-	15	TRBJ1-1	CASSPGGGMNTEAFF	TGTGCCAGCAGCCCTGGGGGGGGGATGAACACTGAAGCTTTCTTT
-	TRBV4-1	TRBD1	16	TRBJ1-2	CASSRGQGAFNGGYTF	TGCGCCAGCAGCCGTGGACAGGGGGCGTTTAATGGTGGCTACACCTTC
few	TRBV5-1	-	15	TRBJ2-2	CASSSGLANTGELFF	TGCGCCAGCAGCTCCGGGCTAGCGAACACCGGGGAGCTGTTTTTT
-	TRBV2	TRBD1	15	TRBJ2-7	CASSTSRGGADEQYF	TGTGCCAGCAGCACCTCTCGAGGGGGCGCAGACGAGCAGTACTTC
-	TRBV10-3	-	13	TRBJ2-7	CAIRRAETYEQYF	TGTGCCATCAGACGGGCCGAAACCTACGAGCAGTACTTC
-	TRBV19	TRBD1	12	TRBJ1-3	CGTGEPGNTIYF	TGTGGGACAGGGGAACCTGGAAACACCATATATTTT
-	TRBV5-1	TRBD2	15	TRBJ2-5	CASSLRTGGKETQYF	TGCGCCAGCAGCTTGCGGACGGGGGGTAAAGAGACCCAGTACTTC
-	TRBV27	TRBD1	12	TRBJ2-7	CASSTGFDEQYF	TGTGCCAGCTCGACAGGGTTTGACGAGCAGTACTTC
-	TRBV6-1	-	13	TRBJ1-6	CASSAGYNSPLHF	TGTGCCAGCAGTGCCGGCTATAATTCACCCCTCCACTTT
-	TRBV30	-	13	TRBJ1-5	CAWSVQGDQPQHF	TGTGCCTGGAGTGTACAGGGAGATCAGCCCCAGCATTTT
-	TRBV25-1	TRBD1	15	TRBJ1-4	CASSEGQGINEKLFF	TGTGCCAGCAGTGAAGGACAGGGGATAAATGAAAAACTGTTTTTT
-	TRBV9	TRBD1	14	TRBJ1-2	CASRTGGKNYGYTF	TGTGCCAGCAGGACAGGGGGAAAGAACTATGGCTACACCTTC
-	TRBV5-1	-	14	TRBJ2-7	CASSFQTGPYEQYF	TGCGCCAGCAGCTTCCAAACCGGACCCTACGAGCAGTACTTC
few	TRBV7-9	TRBD1	14	TRBJ2-7	CASSLRGQGEEQYF	TGTGCCAGCAGCTTAAGGGGGCAGGGGGAAGAGCAGTACTTC
-	TRBV9	TRBD1	18	TRBJ1-4	CASSAEAGVEGAREKLFF	TGTGCCAGCAGCGCCGAAGCCGGGGTCGAGGGGGCGCGGGAAAAACTGTTTTTT
-	TRBV7-9	-	16	TRBJ2-2	CASSLGQGFRAGELFF	TGTGCCAGCAGCTTAGGTCAGGGATTCAGGGCCGGGGAGCTGTTTTTT
-	TRBV30	TRBD1	15	TRBJ2-5	CAWSVGTGGAETQYF	TGTGCCTGGAGTGTCGGGACAGGGGGCGCGGAGACCCAGTACTTC
-	TRBV2	TRBD2	16	TRBJ2-3	CASSWRTSGELDTQYF	TGTGCCAGCAGTTGGAGGACTAGCGGGGAGTTAGATACGCAGTATTTT